This T cell receptor beta chain derives from a study of blood T cell repertoires in COVID-19. Study in general: From the United States, Italy and Spain came samples of acute and convalescent COVID-19. The cDNA or gDNA used as material had been derived from T cells, B-cell-depleted T cells, or PBMCs.

CDR1 and CDR2 (germline): SGHRS, YFSETQ. V dropped 0 bases and J dropped 2; count of bases not matched to a gene: 7. This CDR3 comprises 17 residues. The authors' processing: By means of reference gene primer amplification, nucleated cell counts were estimated. Using immunoSEQ multiplex PCR, the repertoire was profiled, and TCRdb retains in-frame clones only, with some absent. V and J calls and clone size come straight from that table; D and trimming were deduced from the DNA. This sample has approximately 240,000 clones, with approximately 86% found just once. Material for sequencing was peripheral blood. The sequence derives from a woman in her 30s who had recovered from COVID-19. The chain couples TRBV5-1 to TRBJ2-1; 8 bases agree with TRBD1. The CDR3 loop reads CASSLEGRGLPYNEQFF. The CDR3 DNA reads as TGCGCCAGCAGCTTGGAGGGCAGGGGGCTTCCCTACAATGAGCAGTTCTTC. The variable domain in full, with the rest retrieved from reference TRBV5-1 and TRBJ2-1, is KAGVTQTPRYLIKTRGQQVTLSCSPISGHRSVSWYQQTPGQGLQFLFEYFSETQRNKGNFPGRFSGRQFSNSRSEMNVSTLELGDSALYLCASSLEGRGLPYNEQFFGPGTRLTVL.